This T cell receptor beta chain appears in the sequencing data of a study of identifying expanded T cells in peripheral blood. This CDR3 is built from 15 residues. The V segment lost 2 bases and the J segment 6 bases; nucleotides outside the gene matches: 9. CDR1 is SQVTM, CDR2 ANQGSEA, per germline. Assay used: immunoSEQ multiplex PCR; TCRdb lists only in-frame clones, some missing. The sample includes about 130,000 clones, about 86% seen only once; the top ten take roughly 8%. This clone was counted only a few times. No antigen is known for it. Findings of the study overall: Across healthy donors, higher total template counts meant significantly greater roughly 2-week count variance. Approximately 1.1 clones differed between technical replicates, versus 16.4 and 19 over time.

Collection occurred without any documented infections or immune events in donors. The V and J genes are TRBV29-1 and TRBJ2-3; 9 bases map to TRBD2. The sample comprised blood. This sequence was found in a person between 18 and 69 years old in good health. The CDR3: CSVEPSGTGGDTQYF. CDR3 in DNA: TGCAGCGTTGAACCTAGCGGGACCGGGGGGGATACGCAGTATTTT.